The clone carrying this T cell receptor beta chain is termed medium-sized. Its antigen is as yet unknown. The data stem from a study of vaccination and CD4 T cells after COVID-19. Cultured CD4+ T cell DNA was sequenced using the Oncomine TCR Beta short-read assay. TCRdb re-called the PCR reads with MiXCR, one entry per CDR3 protein. The sample yields roughly 1,900 distinct CDR3 sequences, nearly 20% seen once. V was pared by 4 bases and J by 3 bases, with 13 bases between. This CDR3 has 15 residues. CDR1 is LNHDA, CDR2 SQIVND, per germline (reference sequence). Treatment in this sample: roughly ten-day PBMC culture with coronavirus spike peptide pools or control peptides (ViraFEST assay). An unexposed donor provided the CD4+ T cells, which were collected before the COVID-19 pandemic (2011-2018).

The chain links TRBV19 to TRBJ1-5; D may be TRBD1 (6 bases). This TCR was recovered from a human donor in good health. The sequencing sample was made of CD4+ T cells from blood, cultured in vitro. The CDR3 protein is CASSSVGGYNQPQHF. DNA for the CDR3: TGTGCCAGTAGTAGCGTAGGGGGGTACAATCAGCCCCAGCATTTT.